This T cell receptor beta chain was obtained from a study of cytomegalovirus exposure and HLA in healthy donors. The CDR3 has 16 amino acids. V lost 3 bases to trimming and J lost 0 bases; unmatched junction nucleotides: 4. Germline V gene data show CDR1 as SGHDN and CDR2 as FVKESK. The PCR employed 60 Vbeta primers together with 13 Jbeta primers. Sequencing was performed with immunoSEQ multiplex PCR; in TCRdb, only in-frame clones are kept and a portion is missing. This listing includes 74,000 or so clones. Broader study findings: Prior analysis indicated that the majority of TCR beta V segments exhibited productivity approximately 87% or approximately 30% of the time. For most subjects, TCR beta sequences were reported to predict HLA-A and HLA-B alleles with accuracy. As a later analysis revealed, most CMV-associated TCR beta chains appeared HLA-restricted. The study had only CMV serostatus as immune exposure information.

A word on this clone: Its target is unknown.

This chain joins TRBV14 and TRBJ2-1, with 8 bases that match TRBD1. The TCR sequence derives from a woman aged 55 to 70 in good health and CMV-seronegative. Input material: PBMCs. The CDR3 sequence is CASSHRTGSSYNEQFF. In DNA, the CDR3 is TGTGCCAGCAGCCACCGGACAGGGAGCTCCTACAATGAGCAGTTCTTC.